Each of the 29 T cell receptor beta chains below was sequenced from the same sample in a study of blood T cell repertoires in COVID-19. Produced via immunoSEQ multiplex PCR; TCRdb's table is partial and in-frame only. The table shows approximately 670,000 clones, with approximately 90% occurring only once. Material for sequencing was peripheral blood. The receptors come from a young woman with acute or convalescent COVID-19.

This sequence joins TRBV4-1 and TRBJ1-6; TRBD1 matches 10 bases. The CDR3 runs 18 residues. Germline lookup yields CDR1 MGHRA and CDR2 YSYEKL. After removal of 6 bases from V and 4 bases from J, the junction contained 12 bases not matched to a gene. CDR3 loop: CASSRMGGQGVYNSPLHF. The CDR3 DNA reads as TGCGCCAGCAGTCGAATGGGTGGACAGGGGGTTTATAATTCACCCCTCCACTTT.

V and J are TRBV13 and TRBJ2-1; possibly TRBD2 for D (5 bases). The germline V and J ends were trimmed by 10 bases and 4 bases, with 14 bases remaining between them. The CDR3 covers 13 residues. Per germline, CDR1 PRHDT and CDR2 FYEKMQ (reference sequence). CDR3: CATRPGIYNEQFF. CDR3 DNA sequence: TGTGCCACCCGCCCGGGGATTTACAATGAGCAGTTCTTC.

The chain carries TRBV5-4 and TRBJ1-2; 8 nucleotides agree with TRBD1. The CDR3 totals 17 residues. V lost 4 bases and J lost 2; bases outside the gene matches: 13. CDR1 is SGHNT, CDR2 YYREEE, per germline (reference sequence). The CDR3 DNA reads as TGTGCCAGCAGCGGGGGGACAGGCATTGCCAGGAACTATGGCTACACCTTC. Its translation is CASSGGTGIARNYGYTF.

V is TRBV27 and J is TRBJ1-1; possibly TRBD1 for D (6 bases). Trimming cost V 5 bases and J 1 base, with 11 bases left between them. CDR1 and CDR2 (germline): MNHEY, SMNVEV (reference sequence). The CDR3 consists of 14 residues. This CDR3 is CASSRGGENTEAFF. The CDR3 nucleotides are TGTGCCAGCAGTAGAGGGGGGGAGAACACTGAAGCTTTCTTT.

This clone came up a few times. The CDR3 is CASSLVAGLTDTQYF. DNA for the CDR3: TGTGCCAGCAGCTTAGTCGCGGGACTCACAGATACGCAGTATTTT. This chain connects TRBV7-2 to TRBJ2-3; D is perhaps TRBD2 (6 bases). CDR1 SGHTA and CDR2 FQGNSA come from the germline V gene. CDR3 length: 15 amino acids. V shed 1 base and J shed 2 bases, with 10 bases lying between them.

This rearrangement joins TRBV5-1 to TRBJ1-5; 7 nucleotides agree with TRBD1. This CDR3 has 15 amino acids. Germline lookup yields CDR1 SGHRS and CDR2 YFSETQ. V shed 0 bases, J shed 3 bases, and the junction held 3 bases outside the gene matches. This CDR3 is CASSLEGQTNQPQHF. In DNA, the CDR3 is TGCGCCAGCAGCTTGGAGGGACAGACCAATCAGCCCCAGCATTTT.

This clone was seen once. This chain connects TRBV11-2 to TRBJ1-6; D perhaps matches TRBD1 (5 bases). V was shortened by 2 bases and J by 4 bases, with 12 bases between the two germline ends. CDR3 size: 16 residues. In germline, CDR1 is SGHAT, CDR2 FQNNGV. The CDR3 sequence: CASSLRGVGYNSPLHF. In DNA, the CDR3 is TGTGCCAGCAGCTTACGGGGGGTTGGGTATAATTCACCCCTCCACTTT.

This chain's CDR3 is CASSAQGFTEAFF. For the CDR3, the DNA is TGTGCCAGCAGCGCCCAGGGATTCACTGAAGCTTTCTTT. The rearrangement uses TRBV7-3 and TRBJ1-1; D is possibly TRBD1 (5 bases). The CDR3 has 13 amino acids. Trimming left V 5 bases short and J 4 bases short, with 11 bases between. Germline-derived CDR1 and CDR2 are SGHTA and FQGTGA.

The chain combines TRBV18 with TRBJ1-1, with TRBD1 matching 12 bases. The J segment lost 0 bases and the V segment lost 3 bases, leaving 14 bases of the junction unmatched. Germline lookup yields CDR1 KGHSH and CDR2 LQKENI. There are 20 residues in the CDR3. As DNA, the CDR3 is TGTGCCAGCTCACCCCGATGGGACAGGGGGCTAAGTGACATGAACACTGAAGCTTTCTTT. Protein sequence: CASSPRWDRGLSDMNTEAFF.

This sequence joins TRBV3-1 (or the pseudogene TRBV3-2) and TRBJ1-1; D is uncertain. V gave up 0 bases and J gave up 6 bases, with 11 bases separating them. The CDR3 spans 14 residues. Germline V gene data show CDR1 as LGHDT and CDR2 as YNNKEL (reference sequence). CDR3 residues: CASSQEGVTSEAFF. CDR3 sequence (DNA): TGTGCCAGCAGCCAAGAGGGAGTCACCTCTGAAGCTTTCTTT.

The rearrangement uses TRBV6-4 and TRBJ1-2; D is undetermined. The CDR3 has 14 residues. Looked up from germline, CDR1 is MRHNA and CDR2 is SNTAGT. Trimming shortened V by 6 bases and J by 2 bases, and 13 bases separated the two germline ends. The CDR3 bases are TGTGCCAGCAGCCCCGAGAGCAACAACTATGGCTACACCTTC. It specifies CASSPESNNYGYTF.

V and J are TRBV1 and TRBJ1-2; TRBD1 is the table's D call, not checked against the DNA. TRBV1 is a known pseudogene. The CDR3 consists of 15 residues. For the CDR3, the DNA is TGCACCAGCAGCCCAGGCCAGGGGGTTCCCCATGGCTACACCTTC. Translated: CTSSPGQGVPHGYTF.

The rearrangement links TRBV3-1 (or the pseudogene TRBV3-2) to TRBJ2-5, with 9 bases that match TRBD2. The CDR3 covers 15 residues. V was pared by 2 bases and J by 1 base, with 2 bases of the junction left unmatched. The germline V gene has CDR1 LGHDT and CDR2 YNNKEL (reference sequence). CDR3 amino acids: CASSQWRGGQETQYF. CDR3 in DNA: TGTGCCAGCAGCCAATGGCGGGGGGGCCAAGAGACCCAGTACTTC.

The chain carries TRBV6-4 and TRBJ1-2, with a weak D call TRBD1 (6 bases). The length of the CDR3 is 15 residues. Trimming took off 0 bases at V and 8 bases at J, with 16 bases between the two ends. Germline CDR1 and CDR2: MRHNA and SNTAGT. This CDR3 is CASSDSSTGSGGYTF. The CDR3 coding sequence is TGTGCCAGCAGTGACTCATCTACAGGGTCGGGAGGCTACACCTTC.

The gene calls are TRBV27 and TRBJ1-5; D is undetermined. The ends were cut back, 5 bases at V and 0 bases at J, with 8 bases in the middle. The CDR3 spans 14 residues. Germline CDR1 is MNHEY and CDR2 is SMNVEV (reference sequence). CDR3 nucleotide sequence: TGTGCCAGCAGTCCGAACTATAGCAATCAGCCCCAGCATTTT. As protein: CASSPNYSNQPQHF.

The V and J genes are TRBV19 and TRBJ1-2; a weak D match, TRBD1 (5 bases). The germline V gene has CDR1 LNHDA and CDR2 SQIVND (reference sequence). V lost 10 bases to trimming and J lost 2 bases, with 23 bases between them. The CDR3 runs 16 residues. This CDR3 reads CATTGGAGGSNYGYTF. DNA of the CDR3: TGTGCCACCACGGGCGGGGCAGGTGGATCCAACTATGGCTACACCTTC.

The V gene is TRBV5-1, the J gene TRBJ2-1, with TRBD2 as a possible D gene (6 bases). V lost 3 bases and J lost 6, with 10 bases in between. CDR1 SGHRS and CDR2 YFSETQ come from the germline V gene. CDR3 length: 13 residues. CDR3: CASSWPGGNEQFF. The CDR3 bases are TGCGCCAGCAGCTGGCCCGGGGGCAATGAGCAGTTCTTC.

J is TRBJ2-5 and V is TRBV19, with a weak D call TRBD1 (6 bases). V lost 6 bases and J lost 3, with 17 bases in between. Germline V gene data show CDR1 as LNHDA and CDR2 as SQIVND (reference sequence). CDR3 size: 15 residues. CDR3 amino acids: CASSFTGKTKETQYF. CDR3 coding DNA: TGTGCCAGTAGCTTTACAGGGAAAACCAAAGAGACCCAGTACTTC.

This chain joins TRBV7-8 and TRBJ2-2, with 7 bases fitting TRBD1. CDR3 length: 16 amino acids. V shed 3 bases, J shed 5 bases, and the junction held 9 bases outside the gene matches. The germline gives CDR1 SGHVS, CDR2 FQNEAQ. CDR3 bases: TGTGCCAGCAGCTTTCTGGGACAGTTGGTAACCGGGGAGCTGTTTTTT. It translates to CASSFLGQLVTGELFF. Drawing the rest from reference TRBV7-8 and TRBJ2-2, the complete variable domain is GAGVSQSPRYKVAKRGQDVALRCDPISGHVSLFWYQQALGQGPEFLTYFQNEAQLDKSGLPSDRFFAERPEGSVSTLKIQRTQQEDSAVYLCASSFLGQLVTGELFFGEGSRLTVL.

This clone was recorded once. This CDR3 is also generated by other DNA sequences in the sample. The chain uses TRBV5-1 and TRBJ1-3; 8 bases are a match to TRBD1. This CDR3 is built from 16 residues. Trimming removed 4 bases from V and 0 bases from J; junction bases left unmatched: 6. The germline CDR1 and CDR2 sequences are SGHRS and YFSETQ. Written as DNA, the CDR3 is TGCGCCAGCAGCAGGACGACAGGGGACTCTGGAAACACCATATATTTT. Translating gives CASSRTTGDSGNTIYF. Supplemented by reference TRBV5-1 and TRBJ1-3, the full variable domain reads KAGVTQTPRYLIKTRGQQVTLSCSPISGHRSVSWYQQTPGQGLQFLFEYFSETQRNKGNFPGRFSGRQFSNSRSEMNVSTLELGDSALYLCASSRTTGDSGNTIYFGEGSWLTVV.

This clone is a singleton in its sample. The V call is TRBV7-8, the J call TRBJ1-1; no reliable D call. V lost 5 bases to trimming and J lost 0 bases, with 7 bases between them. The germline V gene encodes CDR1 SGHVS and CDR2 FQNEAQ. CDR3 length equals 13 residues. CDR3 in amino acids: CASSLRMNTEAFF. The CDR3 bases are TGTGCCAGCAGCCTGAGAATGAACACTGAAGCTTTCTTT.

Here the CDR3 reads CASTLTYSTDTQYF. The DNA for the CDR3 is TGTGCCAGTACCTTGACTTACAGCACAGATACGCAGTATTTT. This sequence joins TRBV19 and TRBJ2-3; no clear D. V gave up 7 bases and J gave up 0 bases, with 11 bases separating them. Germline loops: CDR1 LNHDA, CDR2 SQIVND (reference sequence). This CDR3 region has 14 residues.

This clone showed up just a few times. The CDR3 bases are TGTGCCAGCAGCTTAGATGTCACAGGGACCTATGGCTACACCTTC. It translates to CASSLDVTGTYGYTF. V usage is TRBV11-2 and J usage is TRBJ1-2; a weak D match, TRBD1 (6 bases). CDR3 length equals 15 residues. Trimming removed 0 bases from V and 4 bases from J, with 12 bases in between. In germline, CDR1 is SGHAT, CDR2 FQNNGV.

This rearrangement joins TRBV28 to TRBJ2-2, with 7 bases fitting TRBD1. CDR3 size: 15 residues. J gave up 8 bases and V 2 bases, and 8 bases lay outside the gene matches. Germline CDR1 is MDHEN and CDR2 is SYDVKM. The CDR3 here is CASSLPRTGGGELFF. DNA of the CDR3: TGTGCCAGCAGTTTACCCAGGACAGGTGGGGGGGAGCTGTTTTTT.

The chain uses TRBV6-5 and TRBJ2-7, with 8 bases matching TRBD2. The V segment lost 4 bases and the J segment 4 bases; nucleotides outside the gene matches: 12. This CDR3 spans 16 amino acids. Germline V gene sequence: CDR1 MNHEY, CDR2 SVGAGI. CDR3 sequence (DNA): TGTGCCAGCAGTTCCCCGGGGGCGGGGGGCCTTTACGAGCAGTACTTC. Residues: CASSSPGAGGLYEQYF.

This chain uses TRBV29-1 with TRBJ2-7; D not resolved. Germline lookup yields CDR1 SQVTM and CDR2 ANQGSEA. V dropped 7 bases and J dropped 3 bases, with 10 bases sitting between them. The length of the CDR3 is 11 residues. The CDR3 protein is CSAARYYEQYF. As DNA, the CDR3 is TGCAGCGCCGCGAGATACTACGAGCAGTACTTC.

As to this clone: The sample holds other DNA sequences that translate to the same CDR3. The chain couples TRBV29-1 to TRBJ2-7, with 8 bases fitting TRBD1. Germline V gene data show CDR1 as SQVTM and CDR2 as ANQGSEA. V lost 6 bases and J lost 3; bases outside the gene matches: 4. The CDR3 is made up of 12 amino acids. CDR3 DNA: TGCAGCGTCGGGACAGGCAGCTACGAGCAGTACTTC. Translating gives CSVGTGSYEQYF.

This clone was detected only once. The chain has TRBV6-4 and TRBJ1-1; D perhaps matches TRBD1 (6 bases). The CDR3 covers 13 residues. Deletions cut 0 bases from V and 8 bases from J, with 10 bases between. Germline loops: CDR1 MRHNA, CDR2 SNTAGT. CDR3 bases: TGTGCCAGCAGTGACTCTTGGACAGCAGAAGCTTTCTTT. Amino acids: CASSDSWTAEAFF.

Turning to this clone: Other DNA sequences in this specimen translate into the identical CDR3. The chain joins TRBV24-1 to TRBJ2-2, with TRBD1 matching 9 bases. The CDR3 is 14 amino acids. Unmatched junction bases numbered 0, after V lost 7 bases and J lost 1 base. Germline CDR1 and CDR2: KGHDR and SFDVKD. CDR3 bases: TGTGCCACCAGGGACAGGGGGAACACCGGGGAGCTGTTTTTT. This encodes CATRDRGNTGELFF.